This T cell receptor (beta chain) was sequenced for a study of a mutant IDH1 vaccine in newly diagnosed glioma. As regards this clone: Its antigen is undetermined.

Time point noted: week 35, safety follow-up. Every vaccination contained 300 ug of the mutant IDH1 20-mer peptide and was paired with topical imiquimod. Profiling relied on immunoSEQ multiplex PCR, and the TCRdb table lists in-frame clones only, not all of them. The data hold roughly 49,000 clones, with roughly 92% observed a single time. This receptor was taken from a middle-aged man with glioma. The input for sequencing was PBMCs, taken from a glioma patient whose treatment included an IDH1 peptide vaccine.

The CDR3 region is CASSLAMYNEQFF. CDR3 in DNA: TGTGCCAGCAGCTTAGCCATGTACAATGAGCAGTTCTTC. The chain combines TRBV9 with TRBJ2-1; no clear D. Between the trimmed V and J ends, which lost 4 bases and 4 bases, there was a span of 9 bases. The CDR3 has 13 amino acids. Germline loops: CDR1 SGDLS, CDR2 YYNGEE.